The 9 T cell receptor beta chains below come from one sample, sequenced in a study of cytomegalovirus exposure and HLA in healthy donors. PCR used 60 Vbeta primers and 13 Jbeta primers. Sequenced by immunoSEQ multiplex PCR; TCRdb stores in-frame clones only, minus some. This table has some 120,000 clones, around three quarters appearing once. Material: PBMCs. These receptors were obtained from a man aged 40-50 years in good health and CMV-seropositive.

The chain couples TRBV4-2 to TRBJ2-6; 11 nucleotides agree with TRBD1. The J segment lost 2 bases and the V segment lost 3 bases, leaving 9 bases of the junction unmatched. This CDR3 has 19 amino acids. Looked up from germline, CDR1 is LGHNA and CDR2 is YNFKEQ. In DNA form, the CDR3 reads TGTGCCAGCAGCCACGCCTTAGGACAGGGGGCGGCTGGGGCCAACGTCCTGACTTTC. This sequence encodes CASSHALGQGAAGANVLTF.

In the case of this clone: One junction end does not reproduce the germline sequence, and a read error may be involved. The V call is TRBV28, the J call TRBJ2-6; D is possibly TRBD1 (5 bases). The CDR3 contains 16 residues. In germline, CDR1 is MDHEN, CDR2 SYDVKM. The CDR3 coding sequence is TGTGCCAGCATCCGTGGTGGCAGGGCTGGGGCCAACGGCCTGACTTTC. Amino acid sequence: CASIRGGRAGANGLTF.

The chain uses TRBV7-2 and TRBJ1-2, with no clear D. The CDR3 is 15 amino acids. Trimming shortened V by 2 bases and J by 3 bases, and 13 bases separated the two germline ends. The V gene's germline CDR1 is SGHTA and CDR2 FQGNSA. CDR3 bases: TGTGCCAGCAGCTTATATTTACGGGAGGACTATGGCTACACCTTC. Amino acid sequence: CASSLYLREDYGYTF.

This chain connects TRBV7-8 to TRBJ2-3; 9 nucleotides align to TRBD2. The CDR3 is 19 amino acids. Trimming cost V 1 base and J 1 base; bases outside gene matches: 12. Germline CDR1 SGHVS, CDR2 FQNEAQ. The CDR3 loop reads CASSLVFLAGRGRTDTQYF. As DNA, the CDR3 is TGTGCCAGCAGCTTAGTTTTCCTAGCGGGGCGGGGTCGCACAGATACGCAGTATTTT.

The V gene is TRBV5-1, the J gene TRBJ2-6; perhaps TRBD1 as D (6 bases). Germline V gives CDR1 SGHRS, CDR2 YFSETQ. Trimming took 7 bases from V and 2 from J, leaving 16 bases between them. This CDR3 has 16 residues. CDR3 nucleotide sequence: TGCGCCAGCGGTTTTTACGGGGACACTGGGGCCAACGTCCTGACTTTC. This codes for CASGFYGDTGANVLTF.

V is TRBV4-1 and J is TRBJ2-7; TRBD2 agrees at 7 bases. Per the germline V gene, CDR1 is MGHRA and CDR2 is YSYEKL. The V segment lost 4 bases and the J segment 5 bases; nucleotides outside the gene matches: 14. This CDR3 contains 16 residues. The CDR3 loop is CASSRLSGGSRDEQYF. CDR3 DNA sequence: TGCGCCAGCAGCCGGCTCTCGGGGGGATCTAGGGACGAGCAGTACTTC.

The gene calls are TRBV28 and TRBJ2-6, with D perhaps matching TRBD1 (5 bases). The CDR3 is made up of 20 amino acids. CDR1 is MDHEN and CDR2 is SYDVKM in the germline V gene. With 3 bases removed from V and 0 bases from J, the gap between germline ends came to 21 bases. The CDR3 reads CASSFIGADTFSSGANVLTF. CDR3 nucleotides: TGTGCCAGCAGTTTTATAGGTGCGGACACATTTAGCTCTGGGGCCAACGTCCTGACTTTC.

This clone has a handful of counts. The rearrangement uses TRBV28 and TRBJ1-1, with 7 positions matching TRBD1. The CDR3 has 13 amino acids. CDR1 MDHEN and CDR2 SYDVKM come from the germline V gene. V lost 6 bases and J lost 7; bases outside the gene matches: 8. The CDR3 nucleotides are TGTGCCAGCAGCTTACAGGGGCGGAATGAAGCTTTCTTT. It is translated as CASSLQGRNEAFF. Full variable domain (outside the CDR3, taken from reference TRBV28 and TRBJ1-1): DVKVTQSSRYLVKRTGEKVFLECVQDMDHENMFWYRQDPGLGLRLIYFSYDVKMKEKGDIPEGYSVSREKKERFSLILESASTNQTSMYLCASSLQGRNEAFFGQGTRLTVV.

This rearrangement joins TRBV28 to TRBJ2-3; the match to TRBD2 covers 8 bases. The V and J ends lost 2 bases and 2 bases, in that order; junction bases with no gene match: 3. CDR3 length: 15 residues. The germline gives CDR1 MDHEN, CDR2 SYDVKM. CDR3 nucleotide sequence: TGTGCCAGCAGTTTAGCGGGGGGACACACAGATACGCAGTATTTT. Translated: CASSLAGGHTDTQYF.